The 20 T cell receptor beta chains in this list originate from one sample, sequenced in a study of T cell responses to AZD1222 COVID-19 vaccine. Sequencing was performed with immunoSEQ multiplex PCR; in TCRdb, only in-frame clones are kept and a portion is missing. The data show about 140,000 clones, with about 91% seen just once and approximately 4.5% held by the top ten. The sequencing used peripheral blood, collected on day 0 of AZD1222 vaccination. These receptor sequences come from an adult in good health.

The chain is built from TRBV15 and TRBJ2-3; TRBD2 matches 13 bases. CDR3 length: 17 residues. The V gene's germline CDR1 is LNHNV and CDR2 YYDKDF (reference sequence). With V trimmed by 0 bases and J by 5 bases, 5 bases remained unmatched. CDR3 sequence reads: CATSRDRTSGRQDTQYF. As DNA, the CDR3 is TGTGCCACCAGCAGAGATCGGACTAGCGGGAGACAAGATACGCAGTATTTT.

The chain joins TRBV6-5 to TRBJ1-4, with a tentative D call TRBD1 (5 bases). The CDR3 length is 15 residues. Germline values: CDR1 MNHEY, CDR2 SVGAGI. Trimming removed 6 bases from V and 1 base from J, with 12 bases in between. CDR3 region: CASRRPGGTNEKLFF. Written as DNA, the CDR3 is TGTGCCAGCAGAAGGCCTGGGGGAACTAATGAAAAACTGTTTTTT.

The chain employs TRBV20-1 and TRBJ1-5; D perhaps matches TRBD1 (5 bases). The CDR3 consists of 17 residues. Germline lookup yields CDR1 DFQATT and CDR2 SNEGSKA (reference sequence). Deletions cut 3 bases from V and 0 bases from J, with 18 bases between. The CDR3 is CSASVGGRAYSNQPQHF. DNA of the CDR3: TGCAGTGCTAGTGTTGGCGGCAGGGCCTATAGCAATCAGCCCCAGCATTTT.

The CDR3 nucleotides are TGCGCCAGCAGCCAAGTTGGCAGGGGGAAGAACGAGCAGTACTTC. It translates to CASSQVGRGKNEQYF. The J gene is TRBJ2-7, the V gene TRBV4-1; the match to TRBD1 covers 7 bases. Trimming cost V 1 base and J 5 bases; bases outside gene matches: 8. The CDR3 loop spans 15 amino acids. Per germline, CDR1 MGHRA and CDR2 YSYEKL.

CDR3 in DNA: TGTGCCAGCAGCTCGGGGAGTGGTACTTATGGCTACACCTTC. Translating it yields CASSSGSGTYGYTF. The chain employs TRBV5-4 and TRBJ1-2; D remains unclear. CDR3 length: 14 residues. Germline assignment: CDR1 SGHNT and CDR2 YYREEE (reference sequence). V lost 3 bases and J lost 5, with 14 bases in between.

This rearrangement joins TRBV7-2 to TRBJ2-7, with D possibly TRBD1 on 6 matching bases. Germline V CDR1 and CDR2: SGHTA, FQGNSA. The CDR3 has 17 residues. Trimming removed 5 bases at V and 3 bases at J, with 23 bases between. Here the CDR3 DNA reads TGTGCCAGCAGCCCCGCGGGCAGGGGAAAGGGTCTCTACGAGCAGTACTTC. Protein sequence: CASSPAGRGKGLYEQYF. The full variable domain, with the rest looked up from reference TRBV7-2 and TRBJ2-7, is GAGVSQSPSNKVTEKGKDVELRCDPISGHTALYWYRQSLGQGLEFLIYFQGNSAPDKSGLPSDRFSAERTGGSVSTLTIQRTQQEDSAVYLCASSPAGRGKGLYEQYFGPGTRLTVT.

This chain joins TRBV5-4 and TRBJ2-2; D not resolved. V lost 0 bases and J lost 5, with 14 bases in between. The CDR3 runs 16 residues. Germline loops: CDR1 SGHNT, CDR2 YYREEE (reference sequence). In nucleotides, the CDR3 is TGTGCCAGCAGCTTGGCGAGTAGGATCATGACCGGGGAGCTGTTTTTT. Amino acid sequence: CASSLASRIMTGELFF.

The table lists this clone with a count of one. This chain connects TRBV7-2 to TRBJ2-7; TRBD2 matches at 7 bases. The CDR3 consists of 13 residues. Germline-derived CDR1 and CDR2 are SGHTA and FQGNSA. With 5 bases clipped from V and 4 bases from J, the junction kept 5 bases outside the gene matches. The CDR3 is CASSRTSGYEQYF. CDR3 DNA: TGTGCCAGCAGCCGGACTAGTGGGTACGAGCAGTACTTC.

The chain couples TRBV2 to TRBJ2-7; no reliable D call. This CDR3 comprises 10 residues. Germline V CDR1 and CDR2: SNHLY, FYNNEI. Trimming left V 6 bases short and J 2 bases short, with 2 bases between. The DNA for the CDR3 is TGTGCCAGCAGGGCCTACGAGCAGTACTTC. Translating gives CASRAYEQYF.

This clone appeared a single time. This chain uses TRBV6-5 with TRBJ1-5; D not resolved. Trimming pared 8 bases from V and 3 bases from J, leaving 5 bases between. Looked up from germline, CDR1 is MNHEY and CDR2 is SVGAGI. The CDR3 is 11 residues long. CDR3 protein: CASGVNQPQHF. CDR3 bases: TGTGCCAGCGGGGTCAATCAGCCCCAGCATTTT.

The chain couples TRBV6-5 to TRBJ1-1, with D uncertain. Germline-derived CDR1 and CDR2 are MNHEY and SVGAGI. Trimming removed 4 bases from V and 0 bases from J, with 9 bases in between. This CDR3 spans 14 amino acids. CDR3 protein: CASSFDGLNTEAFF. The CDR3 nucleotides read TGTGCCAGCAGTTTCGACGGATTGAACACTGAAGCTTTCTTT.

The chain combines TRBV5-1 with TRBJ2-7; 9 nucleotides agree with TRBD2. Unmatched junction bases numbered 6, after V lost 5 bases and J lost 0 bases. The CDR3 totals 15 residues. Germline values: CDR1 SGHRS, CDR2 YFSETQ. The CDR3: CASSTLAGNSYEQYF. For the CDR3, the DNA is TGCGCCAGCAGTACCCTAGCGGGAAACTCCTACGAGCAGTACTTC.

The chain joins TRBV15 to TRBJ2-5; D is possibly TRBD2 (5 bases). Deletions cut 1 base from V and 3 bases from J, with 21 bases between. The CDR3 contains 18 residues. CDR1 and CDR2 (germline): LNHNV, YYDKDF (reference sequence). The CDR3 loop reads CATSRGEDLLGEEETQYF. The CDR3 nucleotides are TGTGCCACCAGCAGAGGTGAAGACCTCCTGGGAGAGGAAGAGACCCAGTACTTC.

The chain recombines TRBV5-8 with TRBJ1-5; D is unresolved. Trimming left V 0 bases short and J 11 bases short, with 9 bases between. Germline CDR1 is SGHTS and CDR2 is YDEGEE. The CDR3 loop spans 12 amino acids. The CDR3 spells CASSLAGWAQHF. CDR3 nucleotides: TGTGCCAGCAGCTTGGCCGGTTGGGCCCAGCATTTT.

The chain couples TRBV28 to TRBJ2-7; 8 positions match TRBD2. The trim removed 11 bases at V and 1 base at J, leaving 7 bases unmatched. Per germline, CDR1 MDHEN and CDR2 SYDVKM. The CDR3 consists of 13 residues. CDR3 DNA sequence: TGTGCCGTCGGGGGGGGCTCATCCTACGAGCAGTACTTC. Its translation is CAVGGGSSYEQYF.

The V call is TRBV24-1, the J call TRBJ2-1; 10 bases line up with TRBD2. The V and J ends lost 4 bases and 8 bases, in that order; junction bases with no gene match: 10. Germline lookup yields CDR1 KGHDR and CDR2 SFDVKD. The CDR3 runs to 16 residues. The CDR3: CATSDPGTSEGHEQFF. CDR3 nucleotide sequence: TGTGCCACCAGTGACCCCGGGACTAGCGAGGGTCATGAGCAGTTCTTC.

The chain uses TRBV6-5 and TRBJ2-5; D is perhaps TRBD1 or TRBD2 (7 bases each). The V end was cut by 10 bases, the J end by 1 base, with 19 bases between. CDR3 length: 15 amino acids. CDR1 MNHEY and CDR2 SVGAGI come from the germline V gene. The CDR3 protein is CAIQQGRAPQETQYF. CDR3 nucleotide sequence: TGTGCCATCCAACAGGGGAGGGCCCCCCAAGAGACCCAGTACTTC.

This chain connects TRBV5-6 to TRBJ1-3; D unclear. Germline V gene lookup returns CDR1 SGHDT and CDR2 YYEEEE. V was pared by 4 bases and J by 4 bases, with 12 bases between. This CDR3 region has 14 residues. The chain's CDR3 is CASSRGGSGNTIYF. The CDR3 DNA reads as TGTGCCAGCAGCCGCGGAGGATCCGGAAACACCATATATTTT.

The chain uses TRBV6-5 and TRBJ2-3; 11 positions agree with TRBD1. Germline-derived CDR1 and CDR2 are MNHEY and SVGAGI. This CDR3 region has 15 residues. Trimming at V came to 4 bases and at J to 5 bases, leaving 5 bases not matched to a gene. Here the CDR3 reads CASSSDRGRGDTQYF. The CDR3 nucleotides are TGTGCCAGCAGTTCGGACAGGGGGCGAGGAGATACGCAGTATTTT.

This clone appeared a single time. The rearrangement joins TRBV6-6 to TRBJ1-3, with 9 bases fitting TRBD1. Germline V gene data show CDR1 as MNHNY and CDR2 as SVGAGI (reference sequence). V shed 5 bases and J 0 bases; nucleotides not matched to a gene: 8. This CDR3 region has 17 residues. The CDR3 region has the DNA TGTGCCAGCAGTCACCCCCGGGACAGGGACTCTGGAAACACCATATATTTT. It codes for CASSHPRDRDSGNTIYF.